These 11 T cell receptor beta chains came from one sample sequenced in a study of beta chain features in type 1 diabetes. Expressed TCRB transcripts got sequenced, as all isolated RNA was reverse transcribed. Measured with immunoSEQ multiplex PCR; TCRdb has only the in-frame clones, and not every one. The table shows about 290,000 clones, with approximately 8% occurring only once. Sequences were obtained from central memory CD4+ T cells from blood. These receptors all come from a woman between 18 and 30 years old in good health.

This clone was detected only a few times. The CDR3 DNA is TGTGCCAGCAGCTCTGCCCTGGGTGAGCAGTTCTTC. It translates to CASSSALGEQFF. The gene calls are TRBV7-9 and TRBJ2-1; D gene ambiguous. Per the germline V gene, CDR1 is SEHNR and CDR2 is FQNEAQ (reference sequence). The ends were cut back, 4 bases at V and 9 bases at J, with 10 bases in the middle. CDR3 length: 12 amino acids. The full variable domain, in which reference TRBV7-9 and TRBJ2-1 provide the parts outside the CDR3, is DTGVSQNPRHKITKRGQNVTFRCDPISEHNRLYWYRQTLGQGPEFLTYFQNEAQLEKSRLLSDRFSAERPKGSFSTLEIQRTEQGDSAMYLCASSSALGEQFFGPGTRLTVL.

This clone appeared a few times. This chain uses TRBV7-9 with TRBJ2-3; 9 bases line up with TRBD2. The J segment lost 4 bases and the V segment lost 6 bases, leaving 11 bases of the junction unmatched. The germline CDR1 and CDR2 sequences are SEHNR and FQNEAQ (reference sequence). The CDR3 contains 16 residues. The CDR3 reads CASSHTGTSSADTQYF. The CDR3 DNA sequence: TGTGCCAGCAGTCACACCGGGACTAGCAGTGCAGATACGCAGTATTTT.

Only a few counts were recorded for this clone. The rearrangement uses TRBV29-1 and TRBJ2-3; 9 bases fit TRBD1. The germline V gene has CDR1 SQVTM and CDR2 ANQGSEA. This CDR3 comprises 16 residues. The CDR3 sequence is CCGTGTGFGSTDTQYF. CDR3 coding DNA: TGCTGCGGTACCGGGACAGGGTTTGGGAGCACAGATACGCAGTATTTT.

The table lists this clone with a few counts. This chain connects TRBV5-1 to TRBJ1-6, with 7 bases that match TRBD1. V lost 0 bases, J lost 4 bases, and 1 base stayed unmatched. The CDR3 consists of 15 residues. Germline assignment: CDR1 SGHRS and CDR2 YFSETQ. The CDR3 DNA is TGCGCCAGCAGCTTGGAACAGGGGTATAATTCACCCCTCCACTTT. Its translation is CASSLEQGYNSPLHF.

The chain combines TRBV7-2 with TRBJ1-4; TRBD1 agrees at 7 bases. The V and J ends lost 2 bases and 5 bases, in that order; junction bases with no gene match: 5. The CDR3 extends over 15 amino acids. CDR1 SGHTA and CDR2 FQGNSA come from the germline V gene. This CDR3 reads CASSLFGTANEKLFF. The CDR3 DNA reads TGTGCCAGCAGCTTATTCGGGACAGCGAATGAAAAACTGTTTTTT.

In this sample, this clone turned up a few times. This rearrangement joins TRBV9 to TRBJ2-2; 8 bases are shared with TRBD2. CDR1 is SGDLS, CDR2 YYNGEE, per germline. V dropped 3 bases and J dropped 6; count of bases not matched to a gene: 7. CDR3 length: 15 amino acids. The CDR3 is CASSEVGLGSGELFF. DNA for the CDR3: TGTGCCAGCAGCGAAGTGGGACTAGGGTCCGGGGAGCTGTTTTTT.

The V call is TRBV18, the J call TRBJ2-7, with 9 bases that match TRBD1. The CDR3 runs 13 residues. Germline CDR1 is KGHSH and CDR2 is LQKENI. V lost 3 bases to trimming and J lost 6 bases; unmatched junction nucleotides: 3. Here the CDR3 DNA reads TGTGCCAGCTCACCGGGACAGGGTCTCGAGCAGTACTTC. Translated, it gives CASSPGQGLEQYF.

There are many counts of this clone. The chain recombines TRBV7-9 with TRBJ1-2; TRBD1 matches at 7 bases. The CDR3 covers 13 residues. With V trimmed by 5 bases and J by 5 bases, 5 bases remained unmatched. Germline assignment: CDR1 SEHNR and CDR2 FQNEAQ (reference sequence). This CDR3 reads CASSHGQEYGYTF. The CDR3, as DNA: TGTGCCAGCAGCCACGGACAGGAATATGGCTACACCTTC.

This chain connects TRBV7-2 to TRBJ1-3; D may be TRBD1 (5 bases). Trimming stripped 0 bases from V and 1 base from J, with 10 bases between. This CDR3 spans 16 amino acids. Looked up from germline, CDR1 is SGHTA and CDR2 is FQGNSA. CDR3 DNA sequence: TGTGCCAGCAGCTTAGCACAGGTTGGGTCTGGAAACACCATATATTTT. It is translated as CASSLAQVGSGNTIYF. Supplemented by reference TRBV7-2 and TRBJ1-3, the full variable domain reads GAGVSQSPSNKVTEKGKDVELRCDPISGHTALYWYRQSLGQGLEFLIYFQGNSAPDKSGLPSDRFSAERTGGSVSTLTIQRTQQEDSAVYLCASSLAQVGSGNTIYFGEGSWLTVV.

The V and J genes are TRBV19 and TRBJ2-1, with D perhaps matching TRBD2 (7 bases). Per the germline V gene, CDR1 is LNHDA and CDR2 is SQIVND (reference sequence). Trimming cost V 7 bases and J 7 bases, with 23 bases left between them. The CDR3 consists of 16 residues. CDR3 region: CASTPWGYREGNEQFF. The CDR3 DNA is TGTGCCAGTACCCCCTGGGGATACAGGGAGGGGAATGAGCAGTTCTTC.

This chain links TRBV11-2 with TRBJ1-4; D is uncertain. CDR1 and CDR2 (germline): SGHAT, FQNNGV. This CDR3 is 13 amino acids long. Deletions cut 4 bases from V and 5 bases from J, with 8 bases between. The CDR3 region is CASSWGNNEKLFF. CDR3 bases: TGTGCCAGCAGCTGGGGAAACAATGAAAAACTGTTTTTT.